This TCR beta chain derives from a study of Ad26.COV2.S vaccination and SARS-CoV-2 variants. Study outcomes and limitations: Spike-specific CD8+ and CD4+ T cell responses reportedly showed substantial breadth after vaccination.

TCRdb's table, derived via immunoSEQ multiplex PCR, lists solely in-frame clones and lacks some. The sample holds 150,000 to 200,000 clones, around 88% seen once. About this clone: The antigen remains unidentified.

This CDR3 region has 13 residues. Trimming removed 3 bases at V and 7 bases at J, with 7 bases between. This clonotype was sampled from a human donor who had recovered from COVID-19. The genes are TRBV12-3 or TRBV12-4 and TRBJ1-6; D gene uncertain. The sample consisted of peripheral blood, taken after recovery from COVID-19. The CDR3 region is CASSLGMNSPLHF. DNA of the CDR3: TGTGCCAGCAGTTTGGGGATGAATTCACCCCTCCACTTT.